Listed below are T cell receptor beta chains from one sample, sequenced in a study of graft-versus-host responses after intestinal transplantation. These receptors have no known antigen. Measured with immunoSEQ multiplex PCR; TCRdb has only the in-frame clones, and not every one. The sample includes about 120,000 clones, around 92% seen only once; the top ten take more than 0.9%. Sequenced here: unstimulated CD8+ T cells sorted from spleen or lymph node cells, sampled before transplant. These receptors came from a human donor who was the organ donor for an intestinal transplant. Both conserved end residues are trimmed from each CDR3.

J gene | V gene | CDR3 protein
TRBJ1-2 | TRBV5-5 | ASSLAVSALYGYT
TRBJ2-7 | TRBV27 | ASSPGDASYEQY
TRBJ2-7 | TRBV6-6 | ASSYSTSGYEQY
TRBJ2-1 | TRBV21-1 | ASTKTTSGRDNEQF
TRBJ2-7 | TRBV4-2 | ASSLRSGRAAEQY
TRBJ2-1 | TRBV9 | ASSSLAGGAYNEQF
TRBJ2-5 | TRBV11-2 | ASSSGTSGRETQY
TRBJ1-4 | TRBV6-5 | ASSYGGTGRHEKLF
TRBJ1-2 | TRBV19 | ASSIAAGSYGYT
TRBJ2-2 | TRBV10-1 | ASRQGTGELF
TRBJ2-5 | TRBV7-3 | ASSLLGGFGTQY
TRBJ1-1 | TRBV28 | ASSSLRNTEAF
TRBJ2-1 | TRBV27 | ASSFRAGGHEQF
TRBJ1-2 | TRBV5-4 | ASSLVRGRMDGPYGYT
TRBJ1-2 | TRBV28 | ASSHTQGGNYGYT
TRBJ2-7 | TRBV5-1 | ASSLEQGFGEQY
TRBJ2-1 | TRBV4-1 | ASSRPGTSGYNEQF
TRBJ2-7 | TRBV28 | ASSTLAGEYDEQY
TRBJ2-2 | TRBV29-1 | SARATGELF
TRBJ2-3 | TRBV11-2 | ASSSGWTVPSTDTQY
TRBJ2-4 | TRBV19 | ASSISLWGPVNIQY
TRBJ2-1 | TRBV28 | ASSLNVDIPGSSYNEQF
TRBJ1-1 | TRBV14 | ASSQTGNTEAF
TRBJ2-7 | TRBV7-9 | ASSGGDSLTQY
TRBJ2-7 | TRBV11-2 | ASGFGGRLSYEQY
TRBJ1-2 | TRBV4-3 | ASSQSPGVSYGYT
TRBJ1-1 | TRBV27 | ASTSYRGLGTEAF
TRBJ1-3 | TRBV4-1 | ASSQEGARSLSGNTIY
TRBJ2-1 | TRBV7-9 | ASSPGLVNEQF
TRBJ2-7 | TRBV29-1 | SVGATAGVSYEQY
TRBJ1-1 | TRBV28 | ASSLYLRGQEYTEAF
TRBJ2-7 | TRBV9 | ASSATSGAYEQY
TRBJ2-1 | TRBV7-2 | ASSPRTSPYNEQF
TRBJ2-3 | TRBV28 | ASSRDETDTQY
TRBJ2-1 | TRBV6-1 | ASRQAVSSYNEQF
TRBJ1-3 | TRBV7-2 | ASSFMGGDDTIY
TRBJ1-2 | TRBV18 | ASSSEPVGYGYT
TRBJ2-7 | TRBV7-2 | ASSFFRGLAYEQY
TRBJ1-5 | TRBV5-5 | ASSHGQNNQPQH
TRBJ2-1 | TRBV7-9 | ASSLMGRYNEQF
TRBJ1-1 | TRBV7-9 | ASSSPGQLNTEAF
TRBJ1-1 | TRBV29-1 | SVESRNTEAF